This TCR beta chain was sequenced for a study of blood T cell repertoires in COVID-19. Original processing notes: The authors estimated nucleated cell counts from reference gene primer amplification. Libraries were prepared by immunoSEQ multiplex PCR; TCRdb keeps only in-frame clonotypes and omits some of them. The V and J calls and clone size are taken from that table; D and trimming were inferred from the DNA. Among tens of thousands of clones listed, around 89% were seen once. V gave up 4 bases and J gave up 2 bases, with 9 bases separating them. The CDR3 consists of 14 residues. Germline lookup yields CDR1 LGHNA and CDR2 YSLEER.

This rearrangement joins TRBV4-3 to TRBJ1-5; no firm D call. The receptor's source is a man aged 45-60 years with active COVID-19. The sequenced material came from peripheral blood. Written as DNA, the CDR3 is TGCGCCAGCAGCCCAACACCCGGCAATCAGCCCCAGCATTTT. Its protein is CASSPTPGNQPQHF.